Listed here are 9 T cell receptor beta chains from one sample, sequenced in a study of PD-1 blockade in classical Hodgkin lymphoma. The time point is: cycle 4 day 1 (C4D1), after 6 weeks of nivolumab. Following autologous stem cell transplantation, relapse occurred in every patient, and exposure to brentuximab vedotin varied. Produced via immunoSEQ multiplex PCR; TCRdb's table is partial and in-frame only. The repertoire consists of tens of thousands of clones, with approximately 94% occurring once and the leading ten covering about 8%. The sample in question was peripheral blood mononuclear cells (PBMCs), obtained before the fourth cycle of nivolumab. The receptors stem from a human donor with classical Hodgkin lymphoma.

The chain carries TRBV9 and TRBJ2-1, with D tentatively TRBD2 (8 bases). Trimming took off 3 bases at V and 5 bases at J, with 24 bases between the two ends. The CDR3 length is 18 residues. In germline, CDR1 is SGDLS, CDR2 YYNGEE. The CDR3 DNA sequence: TGTGCCAGCAGCGCAGGGACAGATGCCAGCGGGAGCCACAATGAGCAGTTCTTC. It is translated as CASSAGTDASGSHNEQFF.

J is TRBJ2-3 and V is TRBV10-1; no definite D call. Germline CDR1 reads WNHNN; CDR2 reads SYGVQD (reference sequence). This CDR3 spans 16 amino acids. Trimming shortened V by 3 bases and J by 1 base, and 14 bases separated the two germline ends. The CDR3 DNA is TGCGCCAGCAGTGACCACCGTCGGGCCCGCACAGATACGCAGTATTTT. Amino acids: CASSDHRRARTDTQYF.

V usage is TRBV19 and J usage is TRBJ1-2; 7 bases are shared with TRBD1. V gave up 8 bases and J gave up 4 bases; unmatched junction bases: 13. Germline V gene data show CDR1 as LNHDA and CDR2 as SQIVND (reference sequence). The CDR3 contains 15 residues. The CDR3 sequence is CASSTGPGRAYGYTF. In DNA form, the CDR3 reads TGTGCCAGTTCGACAGGGCCAGGTCGGGCCTATGGCTACACCTTC.

In its sample, this clone was seen a few times. J is TRBJ1-1 and V is TRBV20-1; tentatively, D is TRBD1 (6 bases). Germline CDR1 reads DFQATT; CDR2 reads SNEGSKA (reference sequence). The CDR3 totals 11 residues. Trimming stripped 6 bases from V and 2 bases from J, with 7 bases between. CDR3 loop: CSAQGNTEAFF. The CDR3 DNA reads as TGCAGTGCACAGGGAAACACTGAAGCTTTCTTT.

The chain links TRBV6-1 to TRBJ2-7; tentatively, D is TRBD1 or TRBD2 (5 bases each). CDR3 length equals 14 residues. Trimming pared 2 bases from V and 0 bases from J, leaving 8 bases between. CDR1 and CDR2 (germline): MNHNS, SASEGT. CDR3 in DNA: TGTGCCAGCAGTGAATGGGGGAGCTCCTACGAGCAGTACTTC. Its translation is CASSEWGSSYEQYF.

The chain employs TRBV6-1 and TRBJ2-7; the match to TRBD2 covers 7 bases. CDR3 size: 17 residues. Germline CDR1 MNHNS, CDR2 SASEGT. With V trimmed by 1 base and J by 2 bases, 11 bases remained unmatched. As DNA, the CDR3 is TGTGCCAGCAGTGAAGGACCTTTCGGGGCGGGAGCCTACGAGCAGTACTTC. Its translation is CASSEGPFGAGAYEQYF.

This clone was observed once. The rearrangement joins TRBV28 to TRBJ2-5; D is undetermined. Trimming removed 6 bases at V and 6 bases at J, with 17 bases between. Germline CDR1 MDHEN, CDR2 SYDVKM. This CDR3 region has 14 residues. As DNA, the CDR3 is TGTGCCAGCAGCCGCGAGCGCGGCTTACAGACCCAGTACTTC. Amino acid sequence: CASSRERGLQTQYF.

The rearrangement joins TRBV2 to TRBJ1-5, with D unresolved. Germline V gene data show CDR1 as SNHLY and CDR2 as FYNNEI. CDR3 length equals 14 residues. Between the trimmed V and J ends, which lost 1 base and 5 bases, there was a span of 9 bases. The CDR3 DNA is TGTGCCAGCAGTGAAGGTTCAACACATCAGCCCCAGCATTTT. Translating it yields CASSEGSTHQPQHF.

This clone was found once. This rearrangement joins TRBV28 to TRBJ2-2, with D possibly matching TRBD2 (5 bases). There are 15 residues in the CDR3. The V and J ends lost 10 bases and 8 bases respectively, with 23 bases between them. Germline V gene lookup returns CDR1 MDHEN and CDR2 SYDVKM. The CDR3 protein is CATSSGERRVGELFF. CDR3 DNA sequence: TGTGCCACCTCGTCCGGGGAGCGGCGTGTGGGGGAGCTGTTTTTT.